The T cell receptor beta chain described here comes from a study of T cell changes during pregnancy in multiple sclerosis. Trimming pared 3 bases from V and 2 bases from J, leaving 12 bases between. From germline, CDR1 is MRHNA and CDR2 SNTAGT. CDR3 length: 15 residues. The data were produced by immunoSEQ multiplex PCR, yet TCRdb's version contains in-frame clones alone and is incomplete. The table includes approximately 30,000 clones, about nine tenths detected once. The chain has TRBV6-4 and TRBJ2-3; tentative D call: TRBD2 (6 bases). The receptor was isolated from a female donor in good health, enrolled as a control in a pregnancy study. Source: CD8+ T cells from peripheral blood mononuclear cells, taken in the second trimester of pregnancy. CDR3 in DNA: TGTGCCAGCAGTGAGGTGGGGACTGTCACAGATACGCAGTATTTT. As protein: CASSEVGTVTDTQYF.